This T cell receptor beta chain was captured by sequencing in a study of shared clonotypes between healthy human individuals. Findings and limits, study-wide: Among non-shared clonotypes, generation probabilities were lower than among those shared by all four donors.

The CDR3 covers 14 residues. Germline V CDR1 and CDR2: SGHVS, FQNEAQ. The junction had 6 bases not matched to a gene; V was cut back by 5 bases and J by 7 bases. An even split of each subset's genomic DNA across several immunoSEQ plates was performed. Repertoires were generated with immunoSEQ multiplex PCR, while TCRdb's copy carries only in-frame clones and drops some. Of 800,000 to 1,200,000 clones listed, 78% were seen once; the top ten hold approximately 0.52%. As for this clone: Its antigen is undetermined.

Sequenced sample: memory CD4+ T cells from PBMCs. Sample subset: CD45RA-negative fraction. This rearrangement joins TRBV7-8 to TRBJ2-7; TRBD1 matches at 12 bases. The sequence came from a man younger than 30 in good health. Some clones in this sample may be carry-over from other donors' samples. The CDR3 DNA follows: TGTGCCAGCAGCCTCCGGGACAGGGGGCCTGAGCAGTACTTC. Protein sequence: CASSLRDRGPEQYF.